The 27 T cell receptor beta chains listed next were all sequenced from one sample in a study of blood T cell repertoires in COVID-19. Method: immunoSEQ multiplex PCR; TCRdb's copy keeps in-frame clones and lacks some. The data hold approximately 190,000 clones, with about 88% observed a single time. The sample consisted of PBMCs or T cells enriched from blood (not recorded which). The receptor source for this set is a woman between 40 and 50 years old in a cohort exposed to, infected with or recovered from COVID-19 (not recorded which).

The V and J genes are TRBV28 and TRBJ2-3; 11 nucleotides agree with TRBD2. The V gene end was trimmed by 5 bases and the J gene end by 6 bases; junction bases not matched to a gene: 10. The CDR3 length is 16 residues. Germline loops: CDR1 MDHEN, CDR2 SYDVKM. Here the CDR3 reads CASSTLAGGPLDTQYF. In nucleotides, the CDR3 is TGTGCCAGCAGTACCTTAGCGGGGGGGCCTCTGGATACGCAGTATTTT.

This chain connects TRBV9 to TRBJ1-5; 8 bases fit TRBD1. CDR1 is SGDLS and CDR2 is YYNGEE in the germline V gene. Trimming took 3 bases from V and 5 from J; bases not matched to a gene: 4. The CDR3 sequence is 14 residues long. CDR3 loop: CASSGQGIDQPQHF. The CDR3 bases are TGTGCCAGCAGCGGACAGGGGATCGATCAGCCCCAGCATTTT. The complete variable domain, with remaining parts taken from reference TRBV9 and TRBJ1-5, reads DSGVTQTPKHLITATGQRVTLRCSPRSGDLSVYWYQQSLDQGLQFLIQYYNGEERAKGNILERFSAQQFPDLHSELNLSSLELGDSALYFCASSGQGIDQPQHFGDGTRLSIL.

The table lists this clone with a few counts. Other nucleotide sequences from this sample produce the same CDR3. The chain couples TRBV28 to TRBJ2-7; a weak D match, TRBD2 (7 bases). The CDR3 loop spans 14 amino acids. The germline CDR1 and CDR2 sequences are MDHEN and SYDVKM. V was cut by 3 bases and J by 3 bases, with 12 bases left in between. The CDR3 region is CASSFPGGGYEQYF. In DNA form, the CDR3 reads TGTGCCAGCAGTTTTCCGGGGGGCGGCTACGAGCAGTACTTC.

The chain employs TRBV29-1 and TRBJ2-4; 13 bases are a match to TRBD2. After removal of 4 bases from V and 10 bases from J, the junction contained 4 bases not matched to a gene. Germline V gene data show CDR1 as SQVTM and CDR2 as ANQGSEA. This CDR3 has 13 amino acids. The CDR3 DNA follows: TGCAGCGTTGGGAAGACTAGCGGGGGGATTCAGTACTTC. It specifies CSVGKTSGGIQYF. The whole variable domain, filled in from reference TRBV29-1 and TRBJ2-4, reads SAVISQKPSRDICQRGTSLTIQCQVDSQVTMMFWYRQQPGQSLTLIATANQGSEATYESGFVIDKFPISRPNLTFSTLTVSNMSPEDSSIYLCSVGKTSGGIQYFGAGTRLSVL.

This clone was observed once. The chain recombines TRBV5-4 with TRBJ2-7; 10 bases align to TRBD2. The CDR3 runs to 18 residues. Germline lookup yields CDR1 SGHNT and CDR2 YYREEE (reference sequence). Trimming took 3 bases from V and 3 from J; bases not matched to a gene: 15. The CDR3 DNA sequence: TGTGCCAGCAGCTCGAAGTGGGGGGCGGGACTAGCGAACTACGAGCAGTACTTC. Translating it yields CASSSKWGAGLANYEQYF.

The chain recombines TRBV19 with TRBJ2-5; 14 bases are a match to TRBD2. Unmatched junction bases numbered 5, after V lost 5 bases and J lost 0 bases. The germline gives CDR1 LNHDA, CDR2 SQIVND (reference sequence). This CDR3 has 17 residues. The CDR3 sequence is CASSGLAGGQYQETQYF. CDR3 coding DNA: TGTGCCAGTAGTGGACTAGCGGGGGGCCAATACCAAGAGACCCAGTACTTC.

The rearrangement links TRBV3-1 (or the pseudogene TRBV3-2) to TRBJ1-3; tentatively, D is TRBD1 (6 bases). This CDR3 contains 14 residues. The germline V gene has CDR1 LGHDT and CDR2 YNNKEL (reference sequence). The ends were cut back, 4 bases at V and 8 bases at J, with 15 bases in the middle. The CDR3 sequence: CASSRQGMEYTIYF. The DNA for the CDR3 is TGTGCCAGCAGCCGCCAGGGGATGGAATACACCATATATTTT.

The genes are TRBV6-5 and TRBJ2-7; TRBD1 is a possible D gene (5 bases). The CDR3 is 15 amino acids. With 0 bases removed from V and 3 bases from J, the gap between germline ends came to 12 bases. CDR1 is MNHEY, CDR2 SVGAGI, per germline. The CDR3 DNA follows: TGTGCCAGCAGTTACTCGCGGACACCATACTACGAGCAGTACTTC. Protein sequence: CASSYSRTPYYEQYF.

The chain is built from TRBV18 and TRBJ1-3; D not resolved. The CDR3 spans 14 residues. Germline CDR1 KGHSH, CDR2 LQKENI. The V and J ends lost 3 bases and 2 bases respectively, with 8 bases between them. CDR3 bases: TGTGCCAGCTCACCTACAGTTACTGGAAACACCATATATTTT. The encoded protein is CASSPTVTGNTIYF.

V and J are TRBV24-1 and TRBJ1-1; 8 bases fit TRBD1. CDR3 length: 21 amino acids. J gave up 1 base and V 4 bases, and 22 bases lay outside the gene matches. Germline values: CDR1 KGHDR, CDR2 SFDVKD. CDR3 in amino acids: CATSDQGDRDRRNLTNTEAFF. For the CDR3, the DNA is TGTGCCACCAGTGACCAAGGGGACCGGGACAGGAGAAACCTAACGAACACTGAAGCTTTCTTT.

The V and J genes are TRBV21-1 and TRBJ2-1; the table's D gene call, TRBD2, was not cross checked with the DNA. TRBV21-1 is labeled a pseudogene. The CDR3 is 20 residues long. CDR3 sequence reads: CASSKGEAGLAGVSANEQFF. In nucleotides, the CDR3 is TGTGCCAGCAGCAAGGGGGAGGCCGGGCTAGCGGGAGTTTCGGCCAATGAGCAGTTCTTC.

The chain has TRBV4-1 and TRBJ1-2, with D possibly matching TRBD1 (6 bases). The CDR3 is made up of 15 amino acids. In germline, CDR1 is MGHRA, CDR2 YSYEKL. The germline V and J ends were trimmed by 4 bases and 6 bases, with 18 bases remaining between them. The CDR3, as DNA: TGCGCCAGCAGCCCGAGGGACACTCCCGTCAATGGCTACACCTTC. As protein: CASSPRDTPVNGYTF.

V and J are TRBV2 and TRBJ2-7, with D possibly being TRBD1 (5 bases). Germline CDR1 reads SNHLY; CDR2 reads FYNNEI. Trimming took 11 bases from V and 3 from J, leaving 17 bases between them. There are 13 residues in the CDR3. The CDR3: CASRRTFRYEQYF. The CDR3 DNA is TGTGCCTCGAGGCGGACATTTCGCTACGAGCAGTACTTC.

This clone was recorded at least ten times. V usage is TRBV13 and J usage is TRBJ1-2, with 11 bases fitting TRBD1. Germline trimming cut 0 bases from V and 5 bases from J; bases unmatched to any gene: 8. The CDR3 totals 17 residues. Germline V lookup: CDR1 PRHDT, CDR2 FYEKMQ (reference sequence). The CDR3 loop reads CASSLGLGTGGTYGYTF. CDR3 bases: TGTGCCAGCAGCTTAGGCCTAGGGACAGGGGGAACGTATGGCTACACCTTC.

The J gene is TRBJ2-1, the V gene TRBV2; TRBD2 matches at 13 bases. The CDR3 has 14 residues. Looked up from germline, CDR1 is SNHLY and CDR2 is FYNNEI. Losses at the gene ends were 7 bases for V and 5 bases for J; bases not matched to a gene: 2. This chain's CDR3 is CASMGTSGNNEQFF. DNA of the CDR3: TGTGCCAGCATGGGGACTAGCGGGAACAATGAGCAGTTCTTC. The whole variable domain, filled in from reference TRBV2 and TRBJ2-1, reads EPEVTQTPSHQVTQMGQEVILRCVPISNHLYFYWYRQILGQKVEFLVSFYNNEISEKSEIFDDQFSVERPDGSNFTLKIRSTKLEDSAMYFCASMGTSGNNEQFFGPGTRLTVL.

The rearrangement links TRBV4-1 to TRBJ2-1; D may be TRBD2 (6 bases). CDR1 and CDR2 from the germline V gene are MGHRA and YSYEKL. This CDR3 comprises 18 residues. Trimming stripped 4 bases from V and 0 bases from J, with 19 bases between. The CDR3 sequence: CASSRLRGGESSYNEQFF. The CDR3 nucleotides are TGCGCCAGCAGCCGCCTAAGGGGCGGGGAGAGCTCCTACAATGAGCAGTTCTTC.

The rearrangement links TRBV6-7 to TRBJ2-2, with 10 bases aligning to TRBD1. TRBV6-7 qualifies as an ORF whose function is uncertain. After removal of 6 bases from V and 1 base from J, the junction contained 11 bases not matched to a gene. This CDR3 contains 18 residues. DNA for the CDR3: TGTGCCAGCAGACGATCTCACCGGGACAGGGGGAACACCGGGGAGCTGTTTTTT. As protein: CASRRSHRDRGNTGELFF.

The V gene is TRBV15, the J gene TRBJ1-2; 9 nucleotides agree with TRBD1. The V and J ends lost 0 bases and 5 bases, in that order; junction bases with no gene match: 16. Germline V lookup: CDR1 LNHNV, CDR2 YYDKDF (reference sequence). This CDR3 comprises 19 residues. The CDR3 sequence is CATSRDEGSRDRELYGYTF. CDR3 in DNA: TGTGCCACCAGCAGAGATGAAGGCTCCCGGGACAGGGAGTTATATGGCTACACCTTC.

The V and J genes are TRBV29-1 and TRBJ2-3; the match to TRBD1 covers 9 bases. Germline V gene data show CDR1 as SQVTM and CDR2 as ANQGSEA. With V trimmed by 3 bases and J by 6 bases, 7 bases remained unmatched. This CDR3 spans 14 amino acids. CDR3 bases: TGCAGCGTTGAGGACAGGGGTGGTGCGGATACGCAGTATTTT. It is translated as CSVEDRGGADTQYF.

The chain uses TRBV5-1 and TRBJ2-7, with no clear D. Deletions cut 3 bases from V and 6 bases from J, with 10 bases between. The V gene's germline CDR1 is SGHRS and CDR2 YFSETQ. The CDR3 runs 12 residues. CDR3 residues: CASSSGGAEQYF. CDR3 sequence (DNA): TGCGCCAGCAGCTCCGGTGGAGCCGAGCAGTACTTC.

The V gene is TRBV6-4, the J gene TRBJ2-3; D may be TRBD2 (6 bases). Germline-derived CDR1 and CDR2 are MRHNA and SNTAGT. This CDR3 is built from 16 residues. Trimming removed 4 bases at V and 2 bases at J, with 16 bases between. The CDR3 protein is CASSALGGAVTDTQYF. CDR3 nucleotides: TGTGCCAGCAGTGCCCTCGGCGGGGCCGTCACAGATACGCAGTATTTT.

The chain carries TRBV24-1 and TRBJ2-1; TRBD2 is a possible D gene (5 bases). Per germline, CDR1 KGHDR and CDR2 SFDVKD. Trimming cost V 9 bases and J 7 bases, with 18 bases left between them. This CDR3 comprises 14 residues. The CDR3 sequence: CATGVGPGWNEQFF. The CDR3 bases are TGTGCCACCGGGGTGGGCCCGGGGTGGAATGAGCAGTTCTTC.

The chain carries TRBV18 and TRBJ1-2; D gene uncertain. V lost 3 bases and J lost 5, with 10 bases in between. The CDR3 runs to 13 residues. CDR1 KGHSH and CDR2 LQKENI come from the germline V gene. For the CDR3, the DNA is TGTGCCAGCTCACCCCAGTCGGGGTATGGCTACACCTTC. This sequence encodes CASSPQSGYGYTF.

Written as DNA, the CDR3 is TGTGCCAGCAGCCAAGGTGGGACAGGGGGTCCCTACGAGCAGTACTTC. Translation: CASSQGGTGGPYEQYF. This chain connects TRBV4-2 to TRBJ2-7; TRBD1 aligns across 11 bases. In germline, CDR1 is LGHNA, CDR2 YNFKEQ. The V and J ends lost 1 base and 2 bases, in that order; junction bases with no gene match: 4. This CDR3 is built from 16 residues.

The chain carries TRBV4-3 and TRBJ1-2, with D hard to call. The CDR3 covers 15 residues. In germline, CDR1 is LGHNA, CDR2 YSLEER. Deletions cut 1 base from V and 3 bases from J, with 12 bases between. The CDR3 here is CASSQAWVGDYGYTF. The CDR3 nucleotides are TGCGCCAGCAGCCAAGCGTGGGTCGGGGACTATGGCTACACCTTC.

The genes are TRBV6-2 or TRBV6-3 and TRBJ2-2; tentative D call: TRBD1 (7 bases). Germline V gives CDR1 MNHEY, CDR2 SVGEGT. Trimming took 1 base from V and 4 from J, leaving 16 bases between them. This CDR3 contains 17 residues. CDR3 bases: TGTGCCAGCAGTTACTACCGCGACAGGGAGGTCACCGGGGAGCTGTTTTTT. It is translated as CASSYYRDREVTGELFF.

Comments on this clone: The same CDR3 also results from other DNA sequences found in this sample. This chain uses TRBV27 with TRBJ1-2, with D maybe TRBD1 (5 bases). Germline-derived CDR1 and CDR2 are MNHEY and SMNVEV (reference sequence). V shed 5 bases and J shed 2 bases, with 9 bases lying between them. This CDR3 is built from 13 residues. This CDR3 is CASSLSGNYGYTF. The CDR3 DNA follows: TGTGCCAGCAGTCTTTCAGGGAACTATGGCTACACCTTC.